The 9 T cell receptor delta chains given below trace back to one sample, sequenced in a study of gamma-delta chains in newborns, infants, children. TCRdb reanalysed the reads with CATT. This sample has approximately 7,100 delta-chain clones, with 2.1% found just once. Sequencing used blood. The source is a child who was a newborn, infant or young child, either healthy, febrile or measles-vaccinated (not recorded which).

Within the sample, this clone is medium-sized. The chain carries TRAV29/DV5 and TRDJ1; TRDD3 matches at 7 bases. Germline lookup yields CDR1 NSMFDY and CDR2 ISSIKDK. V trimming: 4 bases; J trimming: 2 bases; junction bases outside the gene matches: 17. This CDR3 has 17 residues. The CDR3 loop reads CAACEGTGDKGTDKLIF. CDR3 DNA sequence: TGTGCAGCATGCGAGGGTACTGGGGACAAAGGTACCGATAAACTCATCTTT.

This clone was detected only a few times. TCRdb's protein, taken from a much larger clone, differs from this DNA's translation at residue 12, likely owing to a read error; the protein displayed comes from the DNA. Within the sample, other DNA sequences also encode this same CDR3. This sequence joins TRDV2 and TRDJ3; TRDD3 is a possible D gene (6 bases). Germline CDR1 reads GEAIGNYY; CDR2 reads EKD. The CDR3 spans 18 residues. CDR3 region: CACDTGWGSSWGTRQMFF. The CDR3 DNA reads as TGTGCCTGTGACACCGGCTGGGGAAGCTCCTGGGGCACCCGACAGATGTTTTTC.

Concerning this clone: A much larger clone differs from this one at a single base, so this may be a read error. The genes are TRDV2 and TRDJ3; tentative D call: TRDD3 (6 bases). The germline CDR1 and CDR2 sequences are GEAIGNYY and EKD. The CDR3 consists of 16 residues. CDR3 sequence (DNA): TGTGCCTGTGACACGATAGAAGCCTGGGGCACCCGACAGATGTTTTTC. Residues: CACDTIEAWGTRQMFF.

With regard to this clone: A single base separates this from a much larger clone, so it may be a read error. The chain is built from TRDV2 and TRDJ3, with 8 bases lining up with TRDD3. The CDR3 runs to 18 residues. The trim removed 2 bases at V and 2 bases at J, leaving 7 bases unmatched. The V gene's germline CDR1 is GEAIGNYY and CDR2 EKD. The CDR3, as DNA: TGTGCCTGTGACATACTGGGGGCTACCGCCTGGGACACCCGACAGATGTTTTTC. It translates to CACDILGATAWDTRQMFF.

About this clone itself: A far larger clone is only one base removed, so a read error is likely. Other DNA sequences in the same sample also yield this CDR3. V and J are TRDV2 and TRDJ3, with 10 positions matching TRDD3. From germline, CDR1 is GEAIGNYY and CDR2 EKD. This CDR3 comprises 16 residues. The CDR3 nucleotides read TGTGCCTGTGACATACTGGGGGATGATGACACCCGACAGATGTTCTTC. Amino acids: CACDILGDDDTRQMFF.

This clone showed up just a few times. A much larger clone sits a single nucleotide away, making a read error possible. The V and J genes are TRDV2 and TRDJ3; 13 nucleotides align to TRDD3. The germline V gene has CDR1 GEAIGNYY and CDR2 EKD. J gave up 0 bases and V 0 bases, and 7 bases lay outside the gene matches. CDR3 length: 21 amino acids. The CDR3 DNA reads TGTGCCTGTGACACCGTACTGGGGGATACGCTCAGCTCCTGGGACACCCGACAGATGTTTTTC. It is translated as CACDTVLGDTLSSWDTRQMFF.

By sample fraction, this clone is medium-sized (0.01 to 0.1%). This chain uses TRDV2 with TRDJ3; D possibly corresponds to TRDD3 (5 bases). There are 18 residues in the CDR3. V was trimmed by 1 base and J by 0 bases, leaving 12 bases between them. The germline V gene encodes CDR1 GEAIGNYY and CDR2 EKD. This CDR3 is CACDTRGFSSWDTRQMFF. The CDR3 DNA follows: TGTGCCTGTGACACGAGGGGGTTCAGCTCCTGGGACACCCGACAGATGTTTTTC.

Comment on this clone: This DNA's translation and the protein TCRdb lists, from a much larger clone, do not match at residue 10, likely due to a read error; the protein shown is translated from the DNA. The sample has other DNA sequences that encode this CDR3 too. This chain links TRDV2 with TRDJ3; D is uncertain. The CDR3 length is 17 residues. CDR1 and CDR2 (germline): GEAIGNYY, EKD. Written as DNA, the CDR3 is TGTGCCTGTGACACCGTACCCAGCTCCTTGGACACCCGACAGATGTTTTTC. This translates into CACDTVPSSLDTRQMFF.

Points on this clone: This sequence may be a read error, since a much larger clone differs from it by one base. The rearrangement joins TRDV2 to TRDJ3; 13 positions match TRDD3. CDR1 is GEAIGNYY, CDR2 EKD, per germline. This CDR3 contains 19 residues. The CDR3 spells CACDPILGDTRWDTRQTFF. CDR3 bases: TGTGCCTGTGACCCCATACTGGGGGATACGCGTTGGGACACCCGACAGACGTTTTTC.